The 9 T cell receptor beta chains in this list originate from one sample, sequenced in a study of T cell repertoires in cytomegalovirus infection (dated by TCRdb to the late 2010s). Sequencing was carried out with an Illumina HiSeq 1500. Starting from the raw public reads, TCRdb applied fastp trimming at Q25, assembled clones with MiXCR and retained in-frame beta chains. Here each entry gathers all rows of one CDR3 protein and keeps the most common genes and DNA. In this sample the table shows more than 400,000 distinct CDR3 sequences, more than 20% of which occur a single time. The ten largest account for about 13% of the sample. Sequenced sample: PBMCs. All receptors come from a human donor in good health (CMV status not recorded). Some clones in this sample may be carry-over from other donors' samples.

This chain connects TRBV20-1 to TRBJ2-5; D perhaps matches TRBD2 (6 bases). Germline V gene sequence: CDR1 DFQATT, CDR2 SNEGSKA (reference sequence). The CDR3 sequence is 14 residues long. With 1 base removed from V and 2 bases from J, the gap between germline ends came to 11 bases. CDR3 bases: TGCAGTGCTAGAGCCCCCGGGGGACAAGAGACCCAGTACTTC. Translation: CSARAPGGQETQYF.

This clonotype was seen repeatedly, ten times or more. The rearrangement links TRBV7-2 to TRBJ2-7; maybe TRBD2 (5 bases). The germline CDR1 and CDR2 sequences are SGHTA and FQGNSA. The CDR3 is 17 residues long. Trimming left V 5 bases short and J 2 bases short, with 22 bases between. In DNA form, the CDR3 reads TGTGCCAGCAGCCCTAGAGGCGGCGGGTCCTTTCCCTACGAGCAGTACTTC. Translation: CASSPRGGGSFPYEQYF. The whole variable domain, remainder taken from reference TRBV7-2 and TRBJ2-7, is GAGVSQSPSNKVTEKGKDVELRCDPISGHTALYWYRQSLGQGLEFLIYFQGNSAPDKSGLPSDRFSAERTGGSVSTLTIQRTQQEDSAVYLCASSPRGGGSFPYEQYFGPGTRLTVT.

Worth noting for this clonotype: A read error may produce the germline difference seen at one junction end. The genes are TRBV6-2 or TRBV6-3 and TRBJ2-2; 7 positions match TRBD2. Germline CDR1 is MNHEY and CDR2 is SVGEGT. The CDR3 is made up of 15 amino acids. In DNA form, the CDR3 reads TGTGCCAGCAGTTTTAGCGGGTTGAACCCCGGGGAGCTGTTTTTT. Amino acid sequence: CASSFSGLNPGELFF.

The CDR3 DNA reads as TGTGCCAGCAGGACCTCAGGGGCAGGGCTAGAGACCCAGTACTTC. Encoded protein: CASRTSGAGLETQYF. V gene TRBV12-3 or TRBV12-4 combines with J gene TRBJ2-5, with D possibly being TRBD1 (6 bases). V was cut by 6 bases and J by 4 bases, with 18 bases left in between. CDR3 length: 15 amino acids.

In this sample, this clonotype turned up many times. This sequence joins TRBV7-9 and TRBJ2-1; D unresolved. Trimming shortened V by 2 bases and J by 0 bases, and 8 bases separated the two germline ends. CDR1 and CDR2 (germline): SEHNR, FQNEAQ (reference sequence). The CDR3 totals 15 residues. CDR3 coding DNA: TGTGCCAGCAGCTTACAATTGAGCTCCTACAATGAGCAGTTCTTC. This sequence encodes CASSLQLSSYNEQFF.

The chain links TRBV2 to TRBJ2-3; D is possibly TRBD2 (5 bases). V lost 7 bases and J lost 4, with 15 bases in between. Germline CDR1 reads SNHLY; CDR2 reads FYNNEI. This CDR3 contains 14 residues. The CDR3 DNA reads as TGTGCCAGCATGCCCGGGATAGCGTCAGATACGCAGTATTTT. Translated, it gives CASMPGIASDTQYF.

Notes on this clonotype: This clone may be a read error of a much larger clone one base away. The rearrangement joins TRBV7-2 to TRBJ2-1; 8 bases are shared with TRBD1. This CDR3 comprises 12 residues. J lost 6 bases, V lost 7 bases, and 2 bases had no gene match. The germline gives CDR1 SGHTA, CDR2 FQGNSA. The CDR3 loop reads CASTQGANEQFF. The CDR3 DNA reads as TGTGCCAGCACCCAGGGGGCCAATGAGCAGTTCTTC. Together with reference TRBV7-2 and TRBJ2-1, the CDR3 gives the full variable domain: GAGVSQSPSNKVTEKGKDVELRCDPISGHTALYWYRQSLGQGLEFLIYFQGNSAPDKSGLPSDRFSAERTGGSVSTLTIQRTQQEDSAVYLCASTQGANEQFFGPGTRLTVL.

This clonotype was observed a handful of times. The gene calls are TRBV19 and TRBJ2-7; weak D call: TRBD2 (6 bases). V lost 5 bases and J 0 bases, leaving 14 bases between the germline ends. The CDR3 extends over 15 amino acids. Germline V lookup: CDR1 LNHDA, CDR2 SQIVND (reference sequence). CDR3 sequence: CASSPGDSSSYEQYV. CDR3 nucleotide sequence: TGTGCCAGTAGTCCCGGGGACTCGAGCTCCTACGAGCAGTACGTC.

This clonotype was seen only a few times. The chain has TRBV19 and TRBJ1-5, with D uncertain. Trimming took 6 bases from V and 7 from J, leaving 13 bases between them. CDR1 and CDR2 (germline): LNHDA, SQIVND (reference sequence). The CDR3 has 13 residues. The CDR3 here is CASSDRREQPQHF. In DNA form, the CDR3 reads TGTGCCAGTAGCGATCGACGGGAGCAGCCCCAGCATTTT.